This T cell receptor beta chain was retrieved from a study of T cell responses to AZD1222 COVID-19 vaccine. Findings of the study overall: Possibly, clonal diversity was underestimated; donors were largely white British and included more females.

The data were produced by immunoSEQ multiplex PCR, yet TCRdb's version contains in-frame clones alone and is incomplete. The sample comprises 75,000 to 95,000 clones, roughly 84% of which are singletons, and approximately 11% rests with the top ten. As to this clone: The antigen is not known.

The TCR was taken from an adult in good health. The material sequenced was peripheral blood, taken on day 0 of AZD1222 vaccination.

CDR3 protein: CASTQSGTGGETQYF. In DNA form, the CDR3 reads TGTGCCAGCACCCAAAGTGGGACAGGGGGAGAGACCCAGTACTTC. The chain is built from TRBV28 and TRBJ2-5, with 11 positions matching TRBD1. Germline CDR1 is MDHEN and CDR2 is SYDVKM. This CDR3 has 15 residues. V lost 7 bases and J lost 4; bases outside the gene matches: 8.